This TCR beta chain was identified during a study of cytomegalovirus exposure and HLA in healthy donors (dated 2017 in TCRdb). With regard to the full study: According to an earlier analysis of several hundred of the donors, some 170 million T cells yielded 120 million or so unique TCR beta sequences and around 280 Gb of sequence data. An early release covering over 500 HLA-typed donors comprised approximately 300 gigabases of sequencing data and approximately 80 million unique TCR sequences. Of the approximately 400 genotyped donors, approximately 83% fell in the genetic ancestry cluster associated with self-reported Caucasian donors. The study aimed to test whether signatures of past pathogen exposure could be identified by cataloging public T cell receptors. The study profiled the T cell repertoires of more than 500 subjects by immunosequencing and related them to cytomegalovirus serostatus. A separate validation cohort of about 110 different subjects was used in addition to the roughly 670-subject first cohort. The study combined high-throughput TCR immunosequencing, statistical association of individual TCRs with disease status, and machine learning to predict cytomegalovirus infection status. To study patterns of TCR occurrence, a later analysis re-analyzed previously published TCR beta repertoires from several hundred donors and added high-resolution HLA genotyping. The later analysis used no new phenotypic data to find candidate immune exposures, relying instead on TCR beta sequences and their occurrence across donors. To decide whether each TCR beta V gene segment behaved as functional or pseudogenic, an earlier analysis of fewer than 750 of the donors relied on high-throughput TCR beta sequencing. Alongside the repertoire data, information on donor age, sex, ethnicity and CMV serostatus was compiled. Genome-wide SNP genotypes for about 55% of the 666 donors were used in a later genetic analysis, which treated that subset as a discovery cohort. Every repertoire in the discovery cohort had been generated on one and the same sequencing platform. HLA typing included class I and class II loci at four-digit resolution. The number of donors typed differed by locus, with 629-630 for A, B, C, DRB1 and DQB1, roughly 550 for DQA1, 600 to 610 for DPA1, and about 450 for DPB1. Four to six DR-DQ haplotypes were handled as single units for association and clustering, since linkage in the cohort was strong. Among 350 to 400 genotyped donors of the cohort, an average of approximately 230,000 unique TCR beta nucleotide sequences were sequenced per donor, roughly 18% of them non-productive.

Broad study findings and their caveats: A group of highly shared sequence variants was considered likely to be a technical artifact of the sequencing pipeline. Approximately 18 rarely observed V segments, including chromosome 9 orphons, were excluded from the earlier analysis of some 590 of the donors because counts were too low. V-gene and J-gene trimming of TCR beta chains was associated with a missense DCLRE1C variant in a later genetic analysis, and the association was replicated in an independent cohort. Linkage disequilibrium might explain the correlated functional status among segregating V segments, but an unknown experimental factor could not be excluded. HLA typing was unavailable for some donors at each locus, so association tests used only the typed subset. Specific HLA alleles were associated with some 15,000 TCR beta sequences at a false discovery rate of 0.05 in a later analysis. For the cohort, immune exposure information was limited to CMV serostatus. According to a later analysis, TCR association rates differed among HLA loci, with DRB1 alleles showing the most associated TCRs and HLA-C alleles showing the fewest. A later analysis found that HLA-associated TCR beta chains were more clonally expanded and had lower generation probabilities than equally common non-associated chains. Because the 87-base-pair reads could not distinguish some IMGT-functional V segments, including TRBV6-2 and TRBV6-3, those segments were excluded. Most TCR sequences were seen in very few donors, while some public TCRs were found in many individuals. Presence/absence analyses assumed roughly uniform sequencing depth across donors, an assumption that may not hold. According to the authors, the approach could potentially be generalized to other disease states and immunological phenotypes. A later analysis found that most CMV-associated TCR beta chains appeared HLA-restricted, with HLA associations seemingly driven largely by CMV exposure. A further reported finding was that TCR beta sequences accurately predicted the HLA-A and HLA-B alleles for most subjects in the first cohort. Only TCR beta chains were sequenced in this cohort, and the absence of alpha or paired-chain data limited detectable features. Cytomegalovirus status was reported to be diagnosed by the classifier with high specificity and sensitivity in both the original and validation cohorts. Broadly in line with IMGT annotations, most TCR beta V segments showed up in productive rearrangements about 87% or about 30% of the time in an earlier analysis of roughly 590 of the donors. The study gave a list of 150 to 200 TCR beta chains associated with cytomegalovirus. According to a later genetic analysis, donors in an Asian-associated ancestry cluster had fewer N-insertions in productive TCRs than the roughly 670-donor mean. A later analysis reported that several top co-occurrence clusters appeared linked to parvovirus B19, influenza, CMV and Epstein-Barr virus. When HLA alleles, especially DR and DQ, strongly co-occurred, attributing TCR associations to individual alleles was difficult. Three of the identified cytomegalovirus-associated TCR beta chains were confirmed in vitro to be specific for cytomegalovirus antigens.

The library was obtained by the immunoSEQ multiplex PCR assay. A mixture of 60 forward primers for TCR Vbeta segments and 13 reverse primers for TCR Jbeta segments was used in the multiplex PCR. A multiplex PCR assay on genomic DNA amplified the CDR3 region of rearranged TCR beta genes. The Illumina HiSeq System was used to sequence the amplified TCR beta libraries as 87-base-pair reads. In the paper's pipeline: In a later analysis, approximately 74 million unique TCR beta chains were counted across the 650 to 700 repertoires, and roughly 11 million of these chains were shared by at least two donors. Raw reads were error-corrected and collapsed into unique sequences with a nearest-neighbor algorithm that merged closely related sequences to remove PCR and sequencing errors. Alignment of CDR3 sequences to IMGT reference sequences was used to assign V, D and J gene segments. For a sequence to be retained, at least a six-nucleotide match to both a V gene segment and a J gene segment was required. Rearrangements were classified as productive when the CDR3 lacked stop codons and remained in frame with V and J, and all other rearrangements were classified as non-productive. Following IMGT convention, CDR3 was defined as the stretch from the second conserved V-encoded cysteine up to the conserved J-encoded phenylalanine. The earlier analysis of 550 to 650 of the donors excluded any sequence lacking an unambiguous match to a single V gene segment. In an earlier analysis of about 590 of the donors, a V segment was called functional when productive rearrangements were above 56.7%, and segregating when the standard deviation between donors exceeded 5%. A statistical classification framework was developed to diagnose cytomegalovirus status using the catalog of TCR beta chain sequences. A later analysis assigned V and J genes by comparing TCR nucleotide sequences with IMGT/GENE-DB human TR gene sequences. The TCRdist pipeline was used in a later analysis to assign CDR3 sequences and most-parsimonious VDJ recombination scenarios. In a later analysis, every TCR beta chain was defined by the combination of its CDR3 amino acid sequence and its V-gene family, and reads without a unique V-gene family were dropped. To address suspected cross-contamination and a sequencing artifact, a later analysis removed over 500 highly shared, low-generation-probability nucleotide sequences. For each public chain, a later analysis derived a clonal expansion index from normalized ranks of inferred template counts within each repertoire. In a later analysis, generation probabilities were computed with a VDJ recombination model fitted to out-of-frame rearrangements, and the resulting probabilities were checked against IGoR. Hypergeometric tests were used in a later analysis to score TCR-TCR, TCR-HLA and TCR-CMV co-occurrence, with a repertoire-size bias correction applied to the TCR pairs. False discovery rates were estimated in a later analysis by permuting HLA or CMV assignments 20 times. In a later analysis, co-occurring TCRs were grouped using DBSCAN, with TCRdist sequence similarity added in when clustering inside HLA-allele-positive subsets. Repertoires with fewer than 30,000 or more than 120,000 public chains were left out of co-occurrence clustering, as were five repertoires with anomalous nucleotide sharing. The table comes from immuneACCESS by way of TCRdb, which keeps in-frame sequences with V and J called. Part of the clones is missing from these tables; in studies checked, under half for an unresolved V gene and the rest for unknown reasons. V, J and clone size derive from that table, while D and trimming were established from the DNA sequence. The sample yields under 95,000 clones; 6% to 9% were counted once. About 2.3% of the sample is taken by the ten largest.

Spanning cysteine to phenylalanine, the CDR3 consists of 14 amino acids. Only the CDR3 portion is preserved as DNA: 42 bases, with reading frame beginning at the first base. In the germline V gene (reference sequence), CDR1 corresponds to SEHNR and CDR2 to FQNEAQ. V and J are truncated by 5 bases and 8 bases respectively, leaving an intervening sequence of 15 bases. For this clone: It has no known antigen specificity. The record has no base qualities; no much larger clone is one base away.

The cohort was made up of 500 to 850 healthy bone marrow donors. Cohort members were all nominally healthy when sampled, although unrecorded immune exposures were likely present. The donor tested CMV seronegative, placing the donor among the 300 to 450 seronegative members of the cohort. Every donor gave a peripheral blood sample, and the peripheral blood mononuclear cells from that sample were used for TCR beta sequencing. Genomic DNA extraction from the blood cell samples was performed with the Qiagen DNeasy Blood Extraction Kit. The source material was PBMCs. This TCR was recovered from a man aged 45-65 years in good health and CMV-seronegative. Here the chain combines TRBV7-9 and TRBJ1-4, and perhaps TRBD1 as D gene, on 6 matching bases. The CDR3 protein sequence reads: CASSRGADEEKLFF. Read as DNA, the sequence is TGTGCCAGCAGCCGGGGGGCAGATGAAGAAAAACTGTTTTTT.